The entry that follows covers one T cell receptor beta chain sequence. Its antigen is unknown. These data originate in a study of a mutant IDH1 vaccine in newly diagnosed glioma. Time point here: week 5, during vaccination. Vaccine doses each comprised 300 ug of mutant IDH1 20-mer peptide, with topical imiquimod. Germline CDR1 and CDR2: SGHAT and FQNNGV. The CDR3 sequence is 15 residues long. Trimming removed 9 bases from V and 8 bases from J, with 25 bases in between. Assay used: immunoSEQ multiplex PCR; TCRdb lists only in-frame clones, some missing. This table holds approximately 35,000 clones, approximately 50% found once.

This specimen consisted of PBMCs, obtained from a glioma patient whose treatment included an IDH1 peptide vaccine. The sequence was obtained from a woman aged 18-29 years with glioma. This chain links TRBV11-2 with TRBJ1-2; tentatively, D is TRBD1 (6 bases). The CDR3: CASSTGSSSVEGYTF. The CDR3 coding sequence is TGTGCCAGTTCGACAGGAAGCTCCTCTGTCGAGGGCTACACCTTC.